One sample yielded the 18 T cell receptor beta chains listed below, sequenced in a study of shared clonotypes between healthy human individuals. The method was immunoSEQ multiplex PCR; TCRdb's version includes in-frame clones alone and lacks a portion of them. The sample lists around 240,000 clones, 60% to 70% seen once, with around 10% in the top ten. Sequences were obtained from memory CD4+ T cells sorted from blood. The subset was: CD45RA-negative fraction. These TCRs come from a young man in good health.

The gene calls are TRBV5-1 and TRBJ2-3; 12 nucleotides line up with TRBD1. Germline trimming cut 2 bases from V and 0 bases from J; bases unmatched to any gene: 7. CDR1 is SGHRS, CDR2 YFSETQ, per germline. The CDR3 is 18 residues long. CDR3 amino acids: CASSFAGTGGISTDTQYF. CDR3 sequence (DNA): TGCGCCAGCAGCTTCGCCGGGACAGGGGGCATTAGCACAGATACGCAGTATTTT.

The chain carries TRBV5-6 and TRBJ2-7; no clear D. V was trimmed by 0 bases and J by 3 bases, leaving 7 bases between them. Germline CDR1 is SGHDT and CDR2 is YYEEEE. The CDR3 contains 13 residues. The CDR3 reads CASSLEAYYEQYF. Here the CDR3 DNA reads TGTGCCAGCAGCTTGGAGGCCTACTACGAGCAGTACTTC.

The chain links TRBV4-2 to TRBJ2-7; D is perhaps TRBD1 (6 bases). Trimming took off 0 bases at V and 5 bases at J, with 8 bases between the two ends. The CDR3 loop spans 13 amino acids. Germline lookup yields CDR1 LGHNA and CDR2 YNFKEQ. The CDR3 DNA reads TGTGCCAGCAGCCAAGACCAGGGGAACGAGCAGTACTTC. Translating gives CASSQDQGNEQYF.

This clone was detected a few times. The J gene is TRBJ2-1, the V gene TRBV7-3, with 8 bases identical to TRBD1. Looked up from germline, CDR1 is SGHTA and CDR2 is FQGTGA. Germline trimming cut 3 bases from V and 5 bases from J; bases unmatched to any gene: 0. The CDR3 consists of 13 residues. The CDR3 region is CASSLDRDNEQFF. The CDR3 bases are TGTGCCAGCAGCTTGGACAGGGACAATGAGCAGTTCTTC.

V gene TRBV18 combines with J gene TRBJ2-7, with D maybe TRBD1 (6 bases). The CDR3 is 15 residues long. The germline gives CDR1 KGHSH, CDR2 LQKENI. The V and J ends lost 3 bases and 3 bases respectively, with 15 bases between them. This CDR3 reads CASSPAPGTFYEQYF. The CDR3 nucleotides read TGTGCCAGCTCACCCGCCCCCGGGACATTCTACGAGCAGTACTTC.

The chain joins TRBV9 to TRBJ2-2, with 12 bases fitting TRBD2. The CDR3 loop spans 17 amino acids. Germline V gene sequence: CDR1 SGDLS, CDR2 YYNGEE. The ends lost 3 bases at V and 6 bases at J; junction bases unmatched: 9. This chain's CDR3 is CASSATSGSTWPGELFF. CDR3 nucleotides: TGTGCCAGCAGCGCGACTAGCGGGAGTACGTGGCCCGGGGAGCTGTTTTTT.

Only a few counts were recorded for this clone. The chain employs TRBV7-2 and TRBJ2-1; weak D call: TRBD2 (5 bases). The CDR3 length is 15 residues. Trimming took off 5 bases at V and 2 bases at J, with 13 bases between the two ends. Germline V gene sequence: CDR1 SGHTA, CDR2 FQGNSA. The DNA for the CDR3 is TGTGCCAGCAGCCCGGGTAGCGCAACCTACAATGAGCAGTTCTTC. Translation gives CASSPGSATYNEQFF.

This chain links TRBV2 with TRBJ2-3, with 11 bases matching TRBD2. The CDR3 is 19 amino acids. Trimming at V came to 2 bases and at J to 0 bases, leaving 10 bases not matched to a gene. Germline V CDR1 and CDR2: SNHLY, FYNNEI. The CDR3 DNA reads as TGTGCCAGCAGTGAATTGTCCCTAGCGGGAGGAACTAGCACAGATACGCAGTATTTT. Translating gives CASSELSLAGGTSTDTQYF. The complete variable domain, with remaining parts taken from reference TRBV2 and TRBJ2-3, reads EPEVTQTPSHQVTQMGQEVILRCVPISNHLYFYWYRQILGQKVEFLVSFYNNEISEKSEIFDDQFSVERPDGSNFTLKIRSTKLEDSAMYFCASSELSLAGGTSTDTQYFGPGTRLTVL.

This chain uses TRBV7-9 with TRBJ2-6; no reliable D call. V dropped 3 bases and J dropped 4 bases, with 19 bases sitting between them. The CDR3 contains 18 residues. Per the germline V gene, CDR1 is SEHNR and CDR2 is FQNEAQ (reference sequence). Here the CDR3 reads CASSFYPGRLSGANVLTF. The CDR3 DNA is TGTGCCAGCAGCTTTTATCCGGGCAGACTCTCGGGGGCCAACGTCCTGACTTTC.

V is TRBV30 and J is TRBJ1-5; D not resolved. This CDR3 has 13 amino acids. The germline V gene has CDR1 GTSNPN and CDR2 SVGIG (reference sequence). Trimming took 1 base from V and 1 from J, leaving 5 bases between them. CDR3 loop: CAWSESSNQPQHF. The CDR3, as DNA: TGTGCCTGGAGTGAAAGCAGCAATCAGCCCCAGCATTTT.

The V and J genes are TRBV30 and TRBJ2-6; no clear D. This CDR3 region has 13 residues. CDR1 and CDR2 from the germline V gene are GTSNPN and SVGIG (reference sequence). V was trimmed by 4 bases and J by 1 base, leaving 5 bases between them. The CDR3 spells CAWTRSGANVLTF. Here the CDR3 DNA reads TGTGCCTGGACGAGGTCTGGGGCCAACGTCCTGACTTTC.

V and J are TRBV5-1 and TRBJ2-7; D is unclear. V lost 0 bases, J lost 1 base, and 11 bases lay in between. CDR1 and CDR2 from the germline V gene are SGHRS and YFSETQ. The CDR3 runs 15 residues. The CDR3 here is CASSLGVGMSYEQYF. CDR3 sequence (DNA): TGCGCCAGCAGCTTGGGGGTAGGGATGTCCTACGAGCAGTACTTC.

This clone was seen just once. V and J are TRBV7-9 and TRBJ2-5; D is ambiguous. Germline values: CDR1 SEHNR, CDR2 FQNEAQ (reference sequence). This CDR3 is built from 12 residues. V was cut by 6 bases and J by 2 bases, with 7 bases left in between. The CDR3 bases are TGTGCCAGCAGTCAAGGACAAGAGACCCAGTACTTC. It is translated as CASSQGQETQYF.

The chain combines TRBV23-1 with TRBJ2-2; D gene ambiguous. TRBV23-1 carries the ORF label, with uncertain function. The CDR3 is made up of 13 amino acids. Between the trimmed V and J ends, which lost 5 bases and 6 bases, there was a span of 10 bases. The CDR3 sequence is CASSLQAAGELFF. The DNA of the CDR3 is TGCGCCAGCAGTTTGCAGGCTGCCGGGGAGCTGTTTTTT.

This clone was seen a handful of times. The chain uses TRBV28 and TRBJ1-2; the D gene is possibly TRBD1 (5 bases). V was cut by 6 bases and J by 8 bases, with 16 bases left in between. Germline-derived CDR1 and CDR2 are MDHEN and SYDVKM. The CDR3 is made up of 13 amino acids. CDR3 protein: CASSAQEGRGYTF. CDR3 sequence (DNA): TGTGCCAGCAGCGCACAGGAAGGTCGGGGCTACACCTTC.

The rearrangement links TRBV28 to TRBJ1-1; TRBD1 matches 9 bases. V dropped 10 bases and J dropped 6; count of bases not matched to a gene: 15. Germline V gives CDR1 MDHEN, CDR2 SYDVKM. The CDR3 runs 15 residues. The chain's CDR3 is CATGRTGAARAEAFF. Written as DNA, the CDR3 is TGTGCCACTGGGAGGACAGGGGCCGCTCGCGCTGAAGCTTTCTTT.

This chain joins TRBV18 and TRBJ1-1; maybe TRBD1 (5 bases). The CDR3 extends over 15 amino acids. Per the germline V gene, CDR1 is KGHSH and CDR2 is LQKENI. Trimming left V 3 bases short and J 0 bases short, with 11 bases between. CDR3 amino acids: CASSPATVLNTEAFF. DNA of the CDR3: TGTGCCAGCTCACCGGCGACAGTACTGAACACTGAAGCTTTCTTT.

The chain has TRBV28 and TRBJ1-2; possibly TRBD1 for D (5 bases). Per germline, CDR1 MDHEN and CDR2 SYDVKM. Trimming left V 7 bases short and J 1 base short, with 16 bases between. CDR3 size: 15 residues. The chain's CDR3 is CASTMGGVGNYGYTF. As DNA, the CDR3 is TGTGCCAGCACCATGGGGGGGGTCGGTAACTATGGCTACACCTTC.